This T cell receptor (beta chain) stems from a study of blood T cell repertoires in COVID-19. Turning to the study itself: The United States, Italy and Spain provided the acute and convalescent COVID-19 samples. The cDNA or gDNA used as material had been derived from T cells, B-cell-depleted T cells, or PBMCs.

Original processing methods: Nucleated cell counts were estimated from reference gene primer amplification. The table came from immunoSEQ multiplex PCR; TCRdb's copy has only in-frame clones and leaves some out. Clone size and V and J calls were adopted from that table, with D and trimming inferred from the DNA. The sample yields about 110,000 clones, roughly 76% seen once. This CDR3 spans 15 amino acids. V lost 1 base, J lost 2 bases, and 9 bases lay in between. The V gene's germline CDR1 is LGHDT and CDR2 YNNKEL (reference sequence). Input material: peripheral blood. The chain employs TRBV3-1 (or the pseudogene TRBV3-2) and TRBJ2-1; D perhaps matches TRBD2 (5 bases). This receptor was taken from a woman in her 70s with acute or convalescent COVID-19. CDR3: CASSQGTLPYNEQFF. The DNA of the CDR3 is TGTGCCAGCAGCCAAGGGACTCTCCCCTACAATGAGCAGTTCTTC.